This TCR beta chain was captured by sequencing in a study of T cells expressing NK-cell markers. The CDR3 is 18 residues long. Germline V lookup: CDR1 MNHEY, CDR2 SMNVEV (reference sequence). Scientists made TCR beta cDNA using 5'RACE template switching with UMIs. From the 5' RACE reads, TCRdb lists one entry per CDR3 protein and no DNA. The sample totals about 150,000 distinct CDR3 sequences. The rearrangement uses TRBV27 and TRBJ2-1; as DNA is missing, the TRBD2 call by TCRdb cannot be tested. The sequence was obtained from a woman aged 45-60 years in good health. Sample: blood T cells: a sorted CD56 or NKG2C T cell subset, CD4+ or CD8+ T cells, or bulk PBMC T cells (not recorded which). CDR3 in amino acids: CASSLATSGQISYNEQFF.